The 5 T cell receptor beta chains in this list originate from one sample, sequenced in a study of T cell responses to AZD1222 COVID-19 vaccine. Libraries were prepared by immunoSEQ multiplex PCR; TCRdb keeps only in-frame clonotypes and omits some of them. Among over 140,000 clones listed, 80% to 95% were seen once. Sequences were derived from peripheral blood, sampled 28 days after the second AZD1222 dose. These receptors were obtained from an adult who received the AZD1222 COVID-19 vaccine.

The sample holds one count of this clone. The gene calls are TRBV2 and TRBJ2-5; possibly TRBD1 for D (6 bases). The germline V gene encodes CDR1 SNHLY and CDR2 FYNNEI. Between the trimmed V and J ends, which lost 2 bases and 0 bases, there was a span of 7 bases. The CDR3 spans 14 residues. This chain's CDR3 is CASSENRDQETQYF. The DNA for the CDR3 is TGTGCCAGCAGTGAAAACAGGGACCAAGAGACCCAGTACTTC.

The J gene is TRBJ1-5, the V gene TRBV24-1; a weak D match, TRBD1 (5 bases). The CDR3 has 13 residues. Trimming shortened V by 7 bases and J by 6 bases, and 12 bases separated the two germline ends. Germline V CDR1 and CDR2: KGHDR, SFDVKD. This CDR3 is CATSLTGFQPQHF. As DNA, the CDR3 is TGTGCCACCAGCCTAACAGGTTTTCAGCCCCAGCATTTT.

CDR3 bases: TGTGCCAGCAGTCCCCCGGGACAGGTGCCTTATCAGCCCCAGCATTTT. Translation gives CASSPPGQVPYQPQHF. The chain combines TRBV28 with TRBJ1-5, with 8 nucleotides matching TRBD1. Germline V gene sequence: CDR1 MDHEN, CDR2 SYDVKM. V was pared by 5 bases and J by 5 bases, with 11 bases of the junction left unmatched. This CDR3 spans 16 amino acids.

The V call is TRBV19, the J call TRBJ1-2; D may be TRBD1 (6 bases). Trimming stripped 3 bases from V and 4 bases from J, with 12 bases between. Germline CDR1 and CDR2: LNHDA and SQIVND (reference sequence). This CDR3 comprises 14 residues. The CDR3 sequence: CASSIPGAGYGYTF. The CDR3 DNA reads TGTGCCAGTAGTATTCCGGGGGCAGGCTATGGCTACACCTTC.

The rearrangement joins TRBV2 to TRBJ1-6; weak D call: TRBD1 (6 bases). Germline lookup yields CDR1 SNHLY and CDR2 FYNNEI. Between the trimmed V and J ends, which lost 7 bases and 9 bases, there was a span of 13 bases. This CDR3 has 13 amino acids. The CDR3 sequence: CASKQGVSSPLHF. CDR3 in DNA: TGTGCCAGCAAACAGGGTGTTAGTTCACCCCTCCACTTT.